This T cell receptor (beta chain) was found in a study of blood T cell repertoires in COVID-19. At the level of the study: Samples taken during acute and convalescent COVID-19 were collected in the United States, Italy and Spain. Sample material is recorded as cDNA or gDNA derived from T cells, B-cell-depleted T cells, or PBMCs.

TCRdb keeps only in-frame clones here, not all; method: immunoSEQ multiplex PCR. The table lists some 76,000 clones, approximately 90% of them singletons. The source of this sequence is a human donor in a cohort sampled during active COVID-19. The sequencing input was peripheral blood.

The CDR3 DNA sequence: TGTGCCAGTGGCCTTAAGGGAGGCGAGCAGTACTTC. Amino acids: CASGLKGGEQYF. This rearrangement joins TRBV19 to TRBJ2-7, with D possibly TRBD2 on 6 matching bases. Germline CDR1 LNHDA, CDR2 SQIVND (reference sequence). V gave up 8 bases and J gave up 6 bases, with 14 bases separating them. This CDR3 has 12 residues. The entire variable domain, with the rest obtained from reference TRBV19 and TRBJ2-7, is as follows: DGGITQSPKYLFRKEGQNVTLSCEQNLNHDAMYWYRQDPGQGLRLIYYSQIVNDFQKGDIAEGYSVSREKKESFPLTVTSAQKNPTAFYLCASGLKGGEQYFGPGTRLTVT.